This TCR beta chain emerged from a study of blood T cell repertoires in COVID-19. At the level of the study: PBMCs, B-cell-depleted T cells, or T cells were the source of the cDNA or gDNA that made up the material.

Enrollment of patients from Seattle took place during active infection, with longitudinal follow-up. As processed by the authors: Amplification of reference gene primers was used by the study to estimate nucleated cell counts. Only in-frame clones appear in the TCRdb table, and some are missing; sequencing was by immunoSEQ multiplex PCR. D and trimming come from the DNA, and the V and J calls and clone size come from that table. The sample carries about 370,000 clones, around 87% recorded once. The junction had 10 bases not matched to a gene; V was cut back by 5 bases and J by 9 bases. From germline, CDR1 is SGHDT and CDR2 YYEEEE. This CDR3 spans 15 amino acids.

This rearrangement joins TRBV5-6 to TRBJ2-1; the match to TRBD2 covers 11 bases. The source material was peripheral blood. The clonotype originates from a woman aged 25 to 45 with COVID-19, enrolled during active disease. The CDR3 sequence: CASRPLAGGPGEQFF. Written as DNA, the CDR3 is TGTGCCAGCAGACCCTTAGCGGGAGGGCCGGGTGAGCAGTTCTTC.